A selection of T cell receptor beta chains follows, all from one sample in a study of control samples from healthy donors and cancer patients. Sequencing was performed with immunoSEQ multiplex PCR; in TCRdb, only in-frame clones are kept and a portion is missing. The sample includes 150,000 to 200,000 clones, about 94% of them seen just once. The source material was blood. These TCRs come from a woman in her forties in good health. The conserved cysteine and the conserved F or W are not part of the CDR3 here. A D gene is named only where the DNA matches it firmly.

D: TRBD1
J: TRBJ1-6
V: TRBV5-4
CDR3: ASSAGTGEAPLH

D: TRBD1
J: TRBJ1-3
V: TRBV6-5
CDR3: ASHRDRISGNTIY

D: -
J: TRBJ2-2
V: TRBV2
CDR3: ASSEALQVDGELF

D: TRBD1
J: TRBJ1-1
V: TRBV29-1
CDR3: SAFTGVATEAF

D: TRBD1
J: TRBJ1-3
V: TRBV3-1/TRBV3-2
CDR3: ASSQDPRTGVAQTGNTIY

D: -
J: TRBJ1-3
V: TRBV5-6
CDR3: ASSFGGTGNTIY

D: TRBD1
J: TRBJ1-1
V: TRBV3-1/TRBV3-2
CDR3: ASSQPADRHTEAF

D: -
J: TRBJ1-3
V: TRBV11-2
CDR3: ASSDPDGSSGNTIY

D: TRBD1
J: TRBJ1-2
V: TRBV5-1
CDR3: ASSYGQGTTGYT

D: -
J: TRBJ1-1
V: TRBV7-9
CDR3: ASSKTLNTEAF

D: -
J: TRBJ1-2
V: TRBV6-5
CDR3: ASSFEGPSRSGYT

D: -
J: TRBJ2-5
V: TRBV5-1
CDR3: ASSLVWGGRETQY

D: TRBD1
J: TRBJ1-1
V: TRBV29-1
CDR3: SVETLTTGPGFGAF

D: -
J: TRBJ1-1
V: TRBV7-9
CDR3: ASKGTGRNSEAF

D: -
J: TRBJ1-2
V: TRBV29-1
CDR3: SVDGGHGYT

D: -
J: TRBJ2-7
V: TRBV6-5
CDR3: ASSPYSQGTYEQY

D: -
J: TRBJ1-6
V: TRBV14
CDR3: ASSRGSPYNSPLH

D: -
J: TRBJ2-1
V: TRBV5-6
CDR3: ASSFRRGSLMSSYNEQF

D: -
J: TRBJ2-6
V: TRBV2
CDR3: ASRARAFGANVLT

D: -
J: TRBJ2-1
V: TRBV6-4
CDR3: ASSDSGYSNEQF

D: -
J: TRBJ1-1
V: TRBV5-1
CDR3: ASSLGAGEGTEAF

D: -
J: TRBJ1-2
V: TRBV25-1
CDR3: ASSESEGRSGNYGYT

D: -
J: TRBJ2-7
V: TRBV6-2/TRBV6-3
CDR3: ASSYSRDKGGSYEQY

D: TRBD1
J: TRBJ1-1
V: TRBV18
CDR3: ASSPGQRNTEAF

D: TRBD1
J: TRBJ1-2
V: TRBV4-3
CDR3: ASSPNRQGERGYT